A selection of T cell receptor beta chains follows, all from one sample in a study of blood T cell repertoires in COVID-19. Measured with immunoSEQ multiplex PCR; TCRdb has only the in-frame clones, and not every one. The sample consists of some 300,000 clones, 87% of them appearing once. The material sequenced was PBMCs or T cells enriched from blood (not recorded which). The receptors originated from a woman in her twenties or thirties who had recovered from COVID-19. Each CDR3 is given with its conserved first and last residue. A D gene is named only where the DNA matches it firmly. Clone sizes are given selectively: once, few, many, or a class where the clone is expanded.

15 | . | TRBJ1-1 | . | TRBV6-5 | CASSYLAGVNTEAFF | TGTGCCAGCAGTTACCTGGCAGGGGTTAACACTGAAGCTTTCTTT
16 | . | TRBJ2-3 | . | TRBV27 | CASSATRDWFTDTQYF | TGTGCCAGCAGTGCTACCCGGGACTGGTTCACAGATACGCAGTATTTT
14 | TRBD1 | TRBJ2-7 | . | TRBV6-5 | CASSAGTAHYEQYF | TGTGCCAGCAGCGCCGGGACAGCACACTACGAGCAGTACTTC
16 | . | TRBJ2-4 | . | TRBV5-4 | CASSSGTTLAKNIQYF | TGTGCCAGCAGCTCCGGGACAACCCTAGCCAAAAACATTCAGTACTTC
16 | TRBD1 | TRBJ2-2 | . | TRBV9 | CASSATDRGGTGELFF | TGTGCCAGCAGCGCTACCGACAGGGGAGGAACCGGGGAGCTGTTTTTT
15 | TRBD1 | TRBJ1-5 | . | TRBV28 | CASRGPGQGNQPQHF | TGTGCCAGCCGCGGGCCGGGACAGGGTAATCAGCCCCAGCATTTT
13 | . | TRBJ1-1 | . | TRBV7-9 | CASSIDSNTEAFF | TGTGCCAGCAGCATTGACTCTAACACTGAAGCTTTCTTT
15 | TRBD2 | TRBJ2-1 | . | TRBV5-1 | CASSSAGDSYNEQFF | TGCGCCAGCAGCTCAGCGGGGGACTCCTACAATGAGCAGTTCTTC
12 | . | TRBJ1-1 | . | TRBV30 | CAWSFGRFEAFF | TGTGCCTGGAGTTTTGGGAGGTTTGAAGCTTTCTTT
15 | . | TRBJ1-3 | once | TRBV30 | CAGQHGHRSGNTIYF | TGTGCCGGGCAGCATGGACACCGCTCTGGAAACACCATATATTTT
13 | TRBD1 | TRBJ2-3 | few | TRBV30 | CAWSVLGQGGQYF | TGTGCCTGGAGTGTACTGGGACAGGGTGGGCAGTATTTT
15 | . | TRBJ1-6 | . | TRBV25-1 | CASKEDGSYNSPLHF | TGTGCCAGCAAGGAGGACGGCTCCTATAATTCACCCCTCCACTTT
15 | TRBD1 | TRBJ2-2 | . | TRBV12-5 | CASGGTGKNTGELFF | TGTGCTAGTGGGGGGACAGGGAAGAACACCGGGGAGCTGTTTTTT
15 | . | TRBJ1-4 | . | TRBV13 | CASSVGSGVGEKLFF | TGTGCCAGCAGCGTAGGATCAGGGGTTGGTGAAAAACTGTTTTTT
16 | TRBD1 | TRBJ2-7 | once | TRBV25-1 | CASSPGQGSRSYEQYF | TGTGCCAGCAGCCCGGGACAGGGGTCGCGTTCCTACGAGCAGTACTTC
14 | . | TRBJ2-7 | . | TRBV4-1 | CASSPVSGINEQYF | TGCGCCAGCAGCCCTGTCTCCGGGATTAACGAGCAGTACTTC
13 | . | TRBJ1-5 | . | TRBV10-3 | CAISGDSNQPQHF | TGTGCCATCAGCGGGGATAGCAATCAGCCCCAGCATTTT
13 | . | TRBJ1-5 | . | TRBV12-3/TRBV12-4 | CASREGYGQPQHF | TGTGCCAGCAGGGAGGGCTATGGGCAGCCCCAGCATTTT
15 | TRBD1 | TRBJ2-7 | . | TRBV5-8 | CASSSTGSWSYEQYF | TGTGCCAGCAGCTCGACAGGGTCCTGGTCCTACGAGCAGTACTTC
13 | . | TRBJ1-4 | . | TRBV15 | CATSRGGREKLFF | TGTGCCACCAGCAGGGGAGGAAGAGAAAAACTGTTTTTT
17 | TRBD1 | TRBJ1-6 | . | TRBV10-3 | CAISGSGTGDGNSPLHF | TGTGCCATCAGTGGGTCCGGGACAGGGGACGGTAATTCACCCCTCCACTTT
15 | . | TRBJ2-7 | . | TRBV6-1 | CASSEGDFRTYEQYF | TGTGCCAGCAGTGAAGGGGACTTCAGGACCTACGAGCAGTACTTC
15 | TRBD1 | TRBJ1-5 | . | TRBV6-5 | CASRHRGNSNQPQHF | TGTGCCAGCAGGCACAGGGGAAATAGCAATCAGCCCCAGCATTTT
14 | . | TRBJ1-2 | once | TRBV10-1 | CASSESGRDRGYTF | TGCGCCAGCAGTGAGTCCGGCAGGGATCGAGGCTACACCTTC
12 | . | TRBJ2-7 | . | TRBV3-1/TRBV3-2 | CASSQFPYEQYF | TGTGCCAGCAGCCAATTCCCATACGAGCAGTACTTC
15 | . | TRBJ1-2 | . | TRBV19 | CASFDRGGNFYGYTF | TGTGCCAGTTTCGATAGGGGGGGAAATTTCTATGGCTACACCTTC
14 | TRBD1 | TRBJ1-4 | . | TRBV5-4 | CASSLDRAGEKLFF | TGTGCCAGCAGCCTCGACAGGGCAGGTGAAAAACTGTTTTTT